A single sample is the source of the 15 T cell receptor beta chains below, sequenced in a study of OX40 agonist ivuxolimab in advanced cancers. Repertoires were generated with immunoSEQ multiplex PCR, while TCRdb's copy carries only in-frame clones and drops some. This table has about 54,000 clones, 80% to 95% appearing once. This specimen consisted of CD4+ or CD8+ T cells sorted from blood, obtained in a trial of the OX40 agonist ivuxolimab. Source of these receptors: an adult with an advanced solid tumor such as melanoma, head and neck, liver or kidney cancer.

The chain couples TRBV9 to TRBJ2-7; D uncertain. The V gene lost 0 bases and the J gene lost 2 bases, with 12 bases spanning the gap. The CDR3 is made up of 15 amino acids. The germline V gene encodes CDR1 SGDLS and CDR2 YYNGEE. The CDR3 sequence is CASSVEPTDAYEQYF. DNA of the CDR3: TGTGCCAGCAGCGTAGAACCAACTGACGCCTACGAGCAGTACTTC.

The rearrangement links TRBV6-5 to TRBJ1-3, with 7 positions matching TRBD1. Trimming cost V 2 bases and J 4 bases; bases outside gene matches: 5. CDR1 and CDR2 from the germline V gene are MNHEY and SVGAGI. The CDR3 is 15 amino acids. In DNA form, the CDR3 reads TGTGCCAGCAGTTACGGGAGACAGGGAGGAAACACCATATATTTT. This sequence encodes CASSYGRQGGNTIYF.

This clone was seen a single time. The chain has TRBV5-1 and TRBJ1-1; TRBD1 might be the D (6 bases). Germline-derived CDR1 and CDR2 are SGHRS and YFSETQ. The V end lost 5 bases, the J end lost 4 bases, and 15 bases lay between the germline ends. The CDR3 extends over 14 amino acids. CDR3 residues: CASSSQGPGTEAFF. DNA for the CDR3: TGCGCCAGCAGTTCACAGGGCCCCGGCACTGAAGCTTTCTTT.

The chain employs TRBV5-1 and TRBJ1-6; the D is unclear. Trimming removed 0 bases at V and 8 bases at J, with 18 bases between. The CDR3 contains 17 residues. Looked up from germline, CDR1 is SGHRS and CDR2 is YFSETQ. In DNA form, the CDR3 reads TGCGCCAGCAGCTTGGGGGGTCCCTTCCATGAGGATTCACCCCTCCACTTT. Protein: CASSLGGPFHEDSPLHF.

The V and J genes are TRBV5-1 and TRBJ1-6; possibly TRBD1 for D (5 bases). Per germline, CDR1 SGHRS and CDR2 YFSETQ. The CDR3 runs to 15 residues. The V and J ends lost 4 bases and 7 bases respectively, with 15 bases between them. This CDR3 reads CASSLQGGDNSPLHF. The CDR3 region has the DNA TGCGCCAGCAGCCTCCAGGGTGGAGACAATTCACCCCTCCACTTT. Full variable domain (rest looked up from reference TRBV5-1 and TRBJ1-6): KAGVTQTPRYLIKTRGQQVTLSCSPISGHRSVSWYQQTPGQGLQFLFEYFSETQRNKGNFPGRFSGRQFSNSRSEMNVSTLELGDSALYLCASSLQGGDNSPLHFGNGTRLTVT.

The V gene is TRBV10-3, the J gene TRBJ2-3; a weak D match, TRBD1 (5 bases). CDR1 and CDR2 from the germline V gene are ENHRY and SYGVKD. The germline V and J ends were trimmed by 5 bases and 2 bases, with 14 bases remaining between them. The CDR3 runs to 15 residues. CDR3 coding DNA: TGTGCCATCAGTTCCAGACAGCGAACCACAGATACGCAGTATTTT. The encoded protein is CAISSRQRTTDTQYF.

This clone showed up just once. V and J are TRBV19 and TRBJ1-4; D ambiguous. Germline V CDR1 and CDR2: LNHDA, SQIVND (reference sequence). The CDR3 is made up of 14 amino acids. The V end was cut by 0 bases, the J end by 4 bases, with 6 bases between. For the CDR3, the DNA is TGTGCCAGTAGTATAGACCGGATTAATGAAAAACTGTTTTTT. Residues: CASSIDRINEKLFF.

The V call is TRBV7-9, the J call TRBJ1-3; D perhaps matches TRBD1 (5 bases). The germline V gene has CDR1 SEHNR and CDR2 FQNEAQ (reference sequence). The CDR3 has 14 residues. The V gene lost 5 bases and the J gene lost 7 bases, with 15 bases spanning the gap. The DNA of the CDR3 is TGTGCCAGCAGCCGACGGGGGGAGGGGAACACCATATATTTT. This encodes CASSRRGEGNTIYF.

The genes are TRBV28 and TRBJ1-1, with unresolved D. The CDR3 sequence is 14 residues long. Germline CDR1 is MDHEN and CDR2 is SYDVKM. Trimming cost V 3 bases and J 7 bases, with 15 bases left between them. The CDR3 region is CASSLLAGSLEAFF. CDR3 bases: TGTGCCAGCAGTTTGTTAGCTGGATCCCTTGAAGCTTTCTTT.

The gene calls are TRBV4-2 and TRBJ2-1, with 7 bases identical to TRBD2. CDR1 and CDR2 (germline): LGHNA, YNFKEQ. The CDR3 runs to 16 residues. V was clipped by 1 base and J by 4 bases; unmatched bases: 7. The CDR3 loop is CASSQAPSGPYNEQFF. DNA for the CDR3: TGTGCCAGCAGCCAAGCGCCTAGCGGACCATACAATGAGCAGTTCTTC.

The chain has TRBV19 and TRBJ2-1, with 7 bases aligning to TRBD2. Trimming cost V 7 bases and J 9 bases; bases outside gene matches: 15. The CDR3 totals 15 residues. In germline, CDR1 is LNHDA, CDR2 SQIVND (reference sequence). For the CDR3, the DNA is TGTGCCAGTAATCAAGCTAGCGGTTCCCTGGGTGAGCAGTTCTTC. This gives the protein CASNQASGSLGEQFF.

The CDR3 sequence is CASRSLQGSSYEQYF. Here the CDR3 DNA reads TGTGCCAGCAGATCTTTACAGGGAAGCTCCTACGAGCAGTACTTC. V is TRBV2 and J is TRBJ2-7; D possibly corresponds to TRBD1 (6 bases). Trimming took off 6 bases at V and 0 bases at J, with 15 bases between the two ends. Germline V gives CDR1 SNHLY, CDR2 FYNNEI. The CDR3 contains 15 residues.

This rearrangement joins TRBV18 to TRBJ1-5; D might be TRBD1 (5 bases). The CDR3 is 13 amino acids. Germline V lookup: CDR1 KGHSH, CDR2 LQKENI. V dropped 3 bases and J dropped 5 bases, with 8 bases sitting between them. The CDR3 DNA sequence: TGTGCCAGCTCACCGGGGCGGGATCAGCCCCAGCATTTT. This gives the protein CASSPGRDQPQHF.

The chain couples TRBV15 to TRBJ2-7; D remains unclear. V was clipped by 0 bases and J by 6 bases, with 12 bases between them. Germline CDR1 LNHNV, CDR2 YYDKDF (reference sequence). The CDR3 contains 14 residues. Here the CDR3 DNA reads TGTGCCACCAGCAGAGATCTGTTTTGGGGCGAGCAGTACTTC. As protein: CATSRDLFWGEQYF.

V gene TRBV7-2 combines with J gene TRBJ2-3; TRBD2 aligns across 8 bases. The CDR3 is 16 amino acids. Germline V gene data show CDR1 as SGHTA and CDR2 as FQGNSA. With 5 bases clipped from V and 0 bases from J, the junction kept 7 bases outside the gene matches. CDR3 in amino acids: CASSGRLATSTDTQYF. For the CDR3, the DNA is TGTGCCAGCAGCGGAAGACTAGCGACAAGCACAGATACGCAGTATTTT.